This TCR beta chain is drawn from a study of CD8 T cells in ankylosing spondylitis. General observations from the study: Significant enrichment of disease-linked clones was reported in matched ankylosing spondylitis synovial fluid. Made up of 7 to 9 highly homologous variants, a TCR beta motif appeared characteristic of ankylosing spondylitis blood. Disease-linked clones were found to be CD8+ and relatively rare in peripheral blood.

The authors made TCR beta libraries by quantitative 5'-RACE with molecular barcodes. TCRdb re-called the 5' RACE reads with MiXCR, one entry per CDR3 protein. The sample shows 300,000 to 350,000 distinct CDR3 sequences, roughly 14% of them seen only once. There are 14 residues in the CDR3. V gave up 7 bases and J gave up 5 bases, with 18 bases separating them. Per germline, CDR1 MNHNS and CDR2 SASEGT. To note about this clonotype: The antigen remains unidentified.

The chain is built from TRBV6-1 and TRBJ2-7; D gene unclear. The sequencing sample was made of blood, either unsorted or a sorted T cell fraction (not recorded which). This sequence originates from a male donor with ankylosing spondylitis or in good health (not recorded which). The CDR3 DNA follows: TGTGCCAGCAAGGAATGGACGGAGCAGAACGAGCAGTACTTC. Amino acid sequence: CASKEWTEQNEQYF.